Listed here are 22 T cell receptor beta chains from one sample, sequenced in a study of T cell clusters in autoimmune cytopenias. One tube held mixed TRB-A and TRB-B primer pools for touch-down PCR. No DNA is given; TCRdb re-called the multiplex PCR reads and lists each CDR3 protein once. In all, the sample yields 9,500 to 12,000 distinct CDR3 sequences. Each sample's input was about 270 ng genomic DNA, 35,000 to 40,000 genome equivalents. These sequences were also reported in another study, on T cell repertoires in aging, cancer and after chemotherapy.

The sample was peripheral blood. The receptors stem from a human donor in good health.

This rearrangement joins TRBV6-2 or TRBV6-3 to TRBJ2-3; TCRdb calls TRBD2, which cannot be checked without DNA. The germline V gene has CDR1 MNHEY and CDR2 SVGEGT. The CDR3 extends over 16 amino acids. The CDR3 here is CASSLTLAGRTDTQYF.

The genes are TRBV6-1 and TRBJ2-3; TCRdb's assignment of TRBD1 cannot be checked, as there is no DNA. This CDR3 comprises 15 residues. CDR1 is MNHNS, CDR2 SASEGT, per germline. The CDR3 is CASSATGAITDTQYF.

The chain combines TRBV12-3 or TRBV12-4 with TRBJ1-1. The CDR3 runs to 14 residues. Here the CDR3 reads CASTPTPMNTEAFF.

The chain combines TRBV12-3 or TRBV12-4 with TRBJ1-1; TCRdb outputs TRBD1, but without DNA this stays unchecked. This CDR3 has 16 residues. The CDR3 loop is CASNKFNRPRDTEAFF.

This chain links TRBV5-6 with TRBJ1-2. Germline CDR1 SGHDT, CDR2 YYEEEE. The length of the CDR3 is 14 residues. CDR3 residues: CASSPQSLNYGYTF.

This chain uses TRBV30 with TRBJ2-7. The CDR3 runs 12 residues. The V gene's germline CDR1 is GTSNPN and CDR2 SVGIG (reference sequence). CDR3 sequence reads: CAWSVLFDEQYF.

V usage is TRBV27 and J usage is TRBJ1-6; TCRdb proposes TRBD1, but this gene call is untestable without DNA. The CDR3 has 17 residues. CDR1 and CDR2 from the germline V gene are MNHEY and SMNVEV (reference sequence). The CDR3 loop reads CASSATQGAEGGSPLHF.

The CDR3 is CAWGFTSGVSETQYF. The chain employs TRBV30 and TRBJ2-5; without DNA, the TCRdb call of TRBD2 cannot be checked. The CDR3 is 15 residues long. Germline CDR1 and CDR2: GTSNPN and SVGIG (reference sequence).

The J gene is TRBJ2-7, the V gene TRBV19; TCRdb picks TRBD1, but there is no DNA to check that call. CDR3 length: 15 amino acids. Germline lookup yields CDR1 LNHDA and CDR2 SQIVND (reference sequence). The CDR3 loop is CASQRRQGSTYEQYF.

This chain uses TRBV18 with TRBJ2-7; lacking DNA, the TRBD1 call made by TCRdb goes unchecked. The CDR3 runs to 13 residues. Germline V CDR1 and CDR2: KGHSH, LQKENI. CDR3 sequence: CASSPGQGGEQYF.

This CDR3 is CSVAGDTGKAFF. The chain uses TRBV29-1 and TRBJ1-1; TCRdb calls TRBD1, which cannot be checked without DNA. This CDR3 has 12 amino acids. The V gene's germline CDR1 is SQVTM and CDR2 ANQGSEA.

This chain links TRBV6-1 with TRBJ2-3. Germline V gene sequence: CDR1 MNHNS, CDR2 SASEGT. The CDR3 totals 14 residues. CDR3 sequence: CASSERAEVDTQYF.

J is TRBJ2-7 and V is TRBV7-2. Germline lookup yields CDR1 SGHTA and CDR2 FQGNSA. CDR3 length equals 11 residues. The CDR3 sequence: CASRLGYEQYF.

The CDR3: CASSLIGAGAKNIQYF. The chain recombines TRBV12-3 or TRBV12-4 with TRBJ2-4; the D call from TCRdb, TRBD1, cannot be confirmed without DNA. The CDR3 runs 16 residues.

J is TRBJ1-5 and V is TRBV15. Germline V gives CDR1 LNHNV, CDR2 YYDKDF (reference sequence). The CDR3 covers 14 residues. CDR3 sequence reads: CATSGFYSNQPQHF.

V gene TRBV6-1 combines with J gene TRBJ1-6; there is no DNA to check the TCRdb D call of TRBD1. The CDR3 is made up of 15 amino acids. Germline CDR1 is MNHNS and CDR2 is SASEGT. CDR3 amino acids: CASSRTRDRESPLHF.

The chain couples TRBV6-1 to TRBJ1-1. Germline-derived CDR1 and CDR2 are MNHNS and SASEGT. This CDR3 region has 13 residues. The CDR3 sequence: CASSASGNTEAFF.

The chain combines TRBV19 with TRBJ2-7; TCRdb selects TRBD2, and the lack of DNA leaves this call unchecked. CDR1 and CDR2 (germline): LNHDA, SQIVND (reference sequence). This CDR3 is 15 amino acids long. This CDR3 is CASSGPTRGSYEQYF.

V is TRBV12-3 or TRBV12-4 and J is TRBJ2-5; absent DNA, TCRdb's TRBD2 call cannot be checked. The CDR3 is 15 amino acids. CDR3 region: CASSRAGASQETQYF.

The genes are TRBV27 and TRBJ2-6; absent DNA, TCRdb's TRBD2 call cannot be checked. The CDR3 consists of 16 residues. Per germline, CDR1 MNHEY and CDR2 SMNVEV (reference sequence). CDR3 loop: CATLLAGNSGANVLTF.

This chain connects TRBV12-3 or TRBV12-4 to TRBJ2-1; with no DNA, the TCRdb D assignment of TRBD1 cannot be verified. This CDR3 comprises 12 residues. This CDR3 is CASSSSGTGSFF.

J is TRBJ2-6 and V is TRBV30; TCRdb's D call of TRBD2 is untestable without DNA. Per the germline V gene, CDR1 is GTSNPN and CDR2 is SVGIG (reference sequence). The CDR3 is made up of 18 amino acids. CDR3 loop: CAWSLGEGRRSGANVLTF.